Listed below are T cell receptor beta chains from one sample, sequenced in a study of cytomegalovirus exposure and HLA in healthy donors. Generated by immunoSEQ multiplex PCR, the TCRdb table keeps only in-frame clones and is missing some. The table shows roughly 160,000 clones, with around 73% occurring only once. Sample: PBMCs. The receptor source for this set is a woman under 30 in good health and CMV-seropositive. The CDR3 runs from the conserved cysteine through the conserved F or W. Fields, in order: D gene, V gene, J gene, clone size, CDR3 protein, CDR3 DNA. D genes are given only for firm matches. The listing skips clone size in some rows; elsewhere it reads once, few, many or a size class.

D gene: TRBD1; V gene: TRBV6-5; J gene: TRBJ1-1; clone size: .; CDR3 protein: CASSYGEGAAEAFF; CDR3 DNA: TGTGCCAGCAGTTACGGTGAGGGGGCGGCTGAAGCTTTCTTT
D gene: .; V gene: TRBV19; J gene: TRBJ1-4; clone size: .; CDR3 protein: CASSLRHEKLFF; CDR3 DNA: TGTGCCAGTAGTCTCAGGCATGAAAAACTGTTTTTT
D gene: .; V gene: TRBV7-6; J gene: TRBJ2-7; clone size: .; CDR3 protein: CASSLWAGDSYEQYF; CDR3 DNA: TGTGCCAGCAGCTTATGGGCAGGCGACTCCTACGAGCAGTACTTC
D gene: .; V gene: TRBV10-3; J gene: TRBJ1-6; clone size: .; CDR3 protein: CAISEVYGPLHF; CDR3 DNA: TGTGCCATCAGTGAGGTATACGGGCCCCTCCACTTT
D gene: TRBD2; V gene: TRBV2; J gene: TRBJ2-3; clone size: few; CDR3 protein: CASSGSGLVSGTDTQYF; CDR3 DNA: TGTGCCAGCAGTGGTTCCGGACTAGTCTCTGGCACAGATACGCAGTATTTT
D gene: .; V gene: TRBV5-1; J gene: TRBJ1-4; clone size: .; CDR3 protein: CASSLVRGGGPEKLFF; CDR3 DNA: TGCGCCAGCAGCTTGGTTCGAGGGGGGGGGCCTGAAAAACTGTTTTTT
D gene: TRBD1; V gene: TRBV7-8; J gene: TRBJ1-5; clone size: .; CDR3 protein: CASSLGQGLVEPQHF; CDR3 DNA: TGTGCCAGCAGCTTAGGACAGGGACTTGTAGAGCCCCAGCATTTT
D gene: .; V gene: TRBV19; J gene: TRBJ1-1; clone size: .; CDR3 protein: CASSIGWVRQNTEAFF; CDR3 DNA: TGTGCCAGTAGTATAGGTTGGGTGAGACAGAACACTGAAGCTTTCTTT
D gene: .; V gene: TRBV6-5; J gene: TRBJ1-1; clone size: few; CDR3 protein: CASSGSAEAFF; CDR3 DNA: TGTGCCAGCAGTGGCTCTGCTGAAGCTTTCTTT
D gene: TRBD1; V gene: TRBV27; J gene: TRBJ1-5; clone size: .; CDR3 protein: CASSSDRGEGNQPQHF; CDR3 DNA: TGTGCCAGCAGTTCAGACAGGGGTGAAGGCAATCAGCCCCAGCATTTT
D gene: .; V gene: TRBV19; J gene: TRBJ1-1; clone size: once; CDR3 protein: CASTDLARGQYTEAFF; CDR3 DNA: TGTGCCAGTACCGATTTGGCACGCGGACAGTACACTGAAGCTTTCTTT
D gene: .; V gene: TRBV7-2; J gene: TRBJ1-5; clone size: .; CDR3 protein: CASSFGVTWQPQHF; CDR3 DNA: TGTGCCAGCAGCTTCGGGGTTACCTGGCAGCCCCAGCATTTT
D gene: .; V gene: TRBV28; J gene: TRBJ1-2; clone size: .; CDR3 protein: CASSLPQGVSANYGYTF; CDR3 DNA: TGTGCCAGCAGTTTACCCCAGGGCGTCTCAGCTAACTATGGCTACACCTTC
D gene: TRBD1; V gene: TRBV7-2; J gene: TRBJ2-4; clone size: .; CDR3 protein: CASSPMDRAGIQYF; CDR3 DNA: TGTGCCAGCAGCCCCATGGACAGGGCCGGCATTCAGTACTTC
D gene: TRBD2; V gene: TRBV6-5; J gene: TRBJ2-7; clone size: .; CDR3 protein: CASSYPTSGGSYEQYF; CDR3 DNA: TGTGCCAGCAGTTACCCGACTAGCGGGGGCTCCTACGAGCAGTACTTC
D gene: .; V gene: TRBV7-2; J gene: TRBJ2-7; clone size: .; CDR3 protein: CASSLGGTRQYF; CDR3 DNA: TGTGCCAGCAGCTTAGGAGGAACGAGGCAGTACTTC
D gene: TRBD1; V gene: TRBV7-9; J gene: TRBJ2-7; clone size: few; CDR3 protein: CASSPPPGQGYEQYF; CDR3 DNA: TGTGCCAGCAGCCCTCCTCCGGGACAGGGCTACGAGCAGTACTTC